One TCR beta chain is described in this entry. The antigen is not known. Data came from immunoSEQ multiplex PCR; TCRdb stores just in-frame clones and leaves some out. The data show tens of thousands of clones, about 90% seen once. The record originates from a study of brain T cells in children with intractable seizures. This CDR3 spans 15 amino acids. V dropped 6 bases and J dropped 2 bases, with 17 bases sitting between them. Germline V gene sequence: CDR1 LGHDT, CDR2 YNNKEL (reference sequence). Findings and limits, study-wide: Patients' HCMV serostatus was unknown; virus specificity rests on CDR3 similarity alone.

This receptor was identified in a girl aged 2-10 years with Rasmussen encephalitis and intractable seizures. V is TRBV3-1 (or the pseudogene TRBV3-2) and J is TRBJ2-7; a possible D gene is TRBD2 (6 bases). The specimen comprised peripheral blood, sampled at surgery. Written as DNA, the CDR3 is TGTGCCAGCAGACCTTCGGGACGCGGGGCCTACGAGCAGTACTTC. As protein: CASRPSGRGAYEQYF.